A selection of T cell receptor beta chains follows, all from one sample in a study of blood T cell repertoires in COVID-19. Data came from immunoSEQ multiplex PCR; TCRdb stores just in-frame clones and leaves some out. The sample includes some 150,000 clones, roughly nine tenths of them seen just once. Specimen: peripheral blood. These receptors originate from a woman aged 60 to 75 with COVID-19, enrolled during active disease. The CDR3 runs from the conserved cysteine through the conserved F or W. D genes are given only for firm matches. Size tells how often a clone was seen (once, few, many) or the class of an expanded clone, and some rows leave it out.

cdr3_aa: CASSIMTSGGSYEQYF
cdr3_nt: TGCGCCAGCAGCATCATGACTAGCGGGGGTTCCTACGAGCAGTACTTC
cdr3_length: 16
clone_size: NA
v_call: TRBV5-1
j_call: TRBJ2-7
d_call: TRBD2

cdr3_aa: CASSYGQGRGELFF
cdr3_nt: TGTGCCAGCAGTTATGGACAGGGACGAGGGGAGCTGTTTTTT
cdr3_length: 14
clone_size: NA
v_call: TRBV6-2/TRBV6-3
j_call: TRBJ2-2
d_call: TRBD1

cdr3_aa: CASSSRPNGIYEQYF
cdr3_nt: TGTGCCAGCAGCTCCAGGCCGAACGGGATATACGAGCAGTACTTC
cdr3_length: 15
clone_size: NA
v_call: TRBV7-2
j_call: TRBJ2-7
d_call: NA

cdr3_aa: CASSSTLTANRGNSYEQYF
cdr3_nt: TGTGCCAGCAGCTCCACCCTAACCGCCAACAGGGGGAATAGCTACGAGCAGTACTTC
cdr3_length: 19
clone_size: NA
v_call: TRBV7-9
j_call: TRBJ2-7
d_call: TRBD1

cdr3_aa: CASSRDSLYEQYF
cdr3_nt: TGCGCCAGCAGCAGAGACAGCCTTTACGAGCAGTACTTC
cdr3_length: 13
clone_size: NA
v_call: TRBV5-1
j_call: TRBJ2-7
d_call: NA

cdr3_aa: CASRRGVTQYF
cdr3_nt: TGTGCCAGCAGACGGGGAGTTACGCAGTATTTT
cdr3_length: 11
clone_size: NA
v_call: TRBV5-6
j_call: TRBJ2-3
d_call: NA

cdr3_aa: CATSRGGPNTEAFF
cdr3_nt: TGTGCCACCTCCCGGGGGGGTCCGAACACTGAAGCTTTCTTT
cdr3_length: 14
clone_size: once
v_call: TRBV15
j_call: TRBJ1-1
d_call: NA

cdr3_aa: CASSTVGGPTEAFF
cdr3_nt: TGTGCCAGCAGCACGGTTGGGGGCCCCACTGAAGCTTTCTTT
cdr3_length: 14
clone_size: NA
v_call: TRBV5-6
j_call: TRBJ1-1
d_call: NA

cdr3_aa: CASTGTDNSPLHF
cdr3_nt: TGTGCCAGCACAGGGACAGATAATTCACCCCTCCACTTT
cdr3_length: 13
clone_size: NA
v_call: TRBV6-5
j_call: TRBJ1-6
d_call: TRBD1

cdr3_aa: CASSPRGYGETTDTQYF
cdr3_nt: TGTGCCAGCAGCCCCAGGGGTTATGGGGAGACCACAGATACGCAGTATTTT
cdr3_length: 17
clone_size: NA
v_call: TRBV7-3
j_call: TRBJ2-3
d_call: NA

cdr3_aa: CASSPGHLFYEQYF
cdr3_nt: TGTGCCAGCAGCCCGGGACACCTGTTCTACGAGCAGTACTTC
cdr3_length: 14
clone_size: NA
v_call: TRBV7-9
j_call: TRBJ2-7
d_call: NA

cdr3_aa: CASSKEGQVGTQYF
cdr3_nt: TGTGCCAGTAGTAAAGAGGGACAGGTGGGGACCCAGTACTTC
cdr3_length: 14
clone_size: NA
v_call: TRBV19
j_call: TRBJ2-5
d_call: TRBD1

cdr3_aa: CASSIVNTEAFF
cdr3_nt: TGTGCCAGTAGTATCGTGAACACTGAAGCTTTCTTT
cdr3_length: 12
clone_size: once
v_call: TRBV19
j_call: TRBJ1-1
d_call: NA

cdr3_aa: CASSQERGSGQYF
cdr3_nt: TGTGCCAGCAGCCAAGAAAGGGGCTCCGGGCAGTACTTC
cdr3_length: 13
clone_size: NA
v_call: TRBV4-2
j_call: TRBJ2-7
d_call: NA

cdr3_aa: CASSAPGTGDYEQYF
cdr3_nt: TGTGCCAGCAGCGCACCCGGGACAGGGGACTACGAGCAGTACTTC
cdr3_length: 15
clone_size: NA
v_call: TRBV9
j_call: TRBJ2-7
d_call: TRBD1

cdr3_aa: CASSTSVKSEKLFF
cdr3_nt: TGTGCCAGCAGCACGAGCGTTAAGAGTGAAAAACTGTTTTTT
cdr3_length: 14
clone_size: NA
v_call: TRBV21-1
j_call: TRBJ1-4
d_call: NA

cdr3_aa: CATSDARGNQPQHF
cdr3_nt: TGTGCCACCAGTGATGCCCGAGGAAATCAGCCCCAGCATTTT
cdr3_length: 14
clone_size: NA
v_call: TRBV24-1
j_call: TRBJ1-5
d_call: NA

cdr3_aa: CASLTSASGNTGELFF
cdr3_nt: TGTGCCAGCCTCACGTCGGCTAGCGGCAACACCGGGGAGCTGTTTTTT
cdr3_length: 16
clone_size: NA
v_call: TRBV21-1
j_call: TRBJ2-2
d_call: NA

cdr3_aa: CASSARDRSFNEQFF
cdr3_nt: TGTGCCAGCAGCGCCCGGGACAGGAGTTTTAATGAGCAGTTCTTC
cdr3_length: 15
clone_size: once
v_call: TRBV5-6
j_call: TRBJ2-1
d_call: TRBD1

cdr3_aa: CATWTGGFYEQYF
cdr3_nt: TGTGCCACCTGGACAGGGGGCTTCTACGAGCAGTACTTC
cdr3_length: 13
clone_size: NA
v_call: TRBV10-3
j_call: TRBJ2-7
d_call: TRBD1

cdr3_aa: CASSLGGTGTGEQYF
cdr3_nt: TGTGCCAGCAGCTTGGGCGGGACAGGGACGGGCGAGCAGTACTTC
cdr3_length: 15
clone_size: NA
v_call: TRBV5-8
j_call: TRBJ2-7
d_call: TRBD1

cdr3_aa: CASSYRGSSYEQYF
cdr3_nt: TGTGCCAGCAGTTACAGGGGCAGTTCCTACGAGCAGTACTTC
cdr3_length: 14
clone_size: NA
v_call: TRBV6-5
j_call: TRBJ2-7
d_call: NA

cdr3_aa: CASSVGLAGGREQYF
cdr3_nt: TGTGCCAGCAGCGTAGGGCTAGCGGGAGGCCGGGAGCAGTACTTC
cdr3_length: 15
clone_size: few
v_call: TRBV9
j_call: TRBJ2-7
d_call: TRBD2

cdr3_aa: CASSEGLSGSPEQYF
cdr3_nt: TGCGCCAGCAGTGAGGGTCTTAGCGGGAGCCCCGAGCAGTACTTC
cdr3_length: 15
clone_size: NA
v_call: TRBV10-1
j_call: TRBJ2-7
d_call: TRBD2

cdr3_aa: CASSRGTQLAGYEQYF
cdr3_nt: TGCGCCAGCAGCCGTGGGACACAGCTAGCGGGATACGAGCAGTACTTC
cdr3_length: 16
clone_size: once
v_call: TRBV4-1
j_call: TRBJ2-7
d_call: TRBD2

cdr3_aa: CANSGSGRRRNEQFF
cdr3_nt: TGTGCCAACAGCGGTAGCGGGAGGAGACGCAATGAGCAGTTCTTC
cdr3_length: 15
clone_size: NA
v_call: TRBV11-3
j_call: TRBJ2-1
d_call: TRBD2

cdr3_aa: CASSEPSSREKLFF
cdr3_nt: TGTGCCAGTAGTGAGCCCTCGAGCCGTGAAAAACTGTTTTTT
cdr3_length: 14
clone_size: once
v_call: TRBV19
j_call: TRBJ1-4
d_call: NA

cdr3_aa: CASSSTGWDGYTF
cdr3_nt: TGTGCCAGCTCCTCTACAGGTTGGGATGGCTACACCTTC
cdr3_length: 13
clone_size: NA
v_call: TRBV18
j_call: TRBJ1-2
d_call: NA

cdr3_aa: CASSVVGSAAGELFF
cdr3_nt: TGTGCCAGCAGCGTAGTCGGTAGCGCGGCCGGGGAGCTGTTTTTT
cdr3_length: 15
clone_size: NA
v_call: TRBV9
j_call: TRBJ2-2
d_call: NA

cdr3_aa: CASRQGRGTEAFF
cdr3_nt: TGTGCCAGCAGACAGGGCAGGGGGACTGAAGCTTTCTTT
cdr3_length: 13
clone_size: NA
v_call: TRBV6-5
j_call: TRBJ1-1
d_call: TRBD1

cdr3_aa: CASSRSIQREEYEQYF
cdr3_nt: TGCGCCAGCAGCCGATCGATCCAGCGGGAGGAATACGAGCAGTACTTC
cdr3_length: 16
clone_size: NA
v_call: TRBV4-3
j_call: TRBJ2-7
d_call: TRBD2

cdr3_aa: CASSRQTGGTEAFF
cdr3_nt: TGTGCCAGCAGCAGACAGACAGGGGGCACTGAAGCTTTCTTT
cdr3_length: 14
clone_size: NA
v_call: TRBV6-5
j_call: TRBJ1-1
d_call: TRBD1